A single sample is the source of the 26 T cell receptor beta chains below, sequenced in a study of tumor-infiltrating lymphocytes in primary liver carcinoma. Blood RNA originated from unsorted whole blood, with germline DNA additionally extracted. Using a constant-region primer together with ProtoScript II reverse transcriptase, TCR beta cDNA was made from roughly 500 ng of total RNA. A slightly modified ARM-PCR protocol with three nested multiplex PCR rounds produced these TCR beta libraries. Primers for the first two PCR rounds were TRBV1-TRBV30 forward primers and a C-beta reverse primer (roughly 10 cycles per round). MiXCR, applied by TCRdb to the multiplex PCR reads, yields one record per CDR3 protein. Among about 320,000 distinct CDR3 sequences, around 50% were seen once, and the ten largest hold over 15%. The sequenced sample consisted of peripheral blood. These receptors were obtained from a woman in her thirties with primary liver carcinoma and hepatitis B virus infection.

Details on this clonotype: One end of the junction does not line up with germline, which may come from a read error. The rearrangement uses TRBV6-6 and TRBJ1-2, with 8 bases lining up with TRBD1. The germline V gene has CDR1 MNHNY and CDR2 SVGAGI (reference sequence). The CDR3 spans 17 residues. The CDR3 spells CAGSYTAQGARSGGYTF. CDR3 DNA sequence: TGTGCCGGCAGTTACACAGCCCAGGGGGCGCGTTCTGGTGGCTACACCTTC.

This clonotype has only one observation. Given a much more abundant clone one base away, this may be a read error. The V and J genes are TRBV12-3 or TRBV12-4 and TRBJ1-2, with TRBD1 matching over 7 bases. The CDR3 is 11 residues long. Trimming cost V 5 bases and J 8 bases; bases outside gene matches: 2. The CDR3 reads CASSGGGGYTF. The DNA for the CDR3 is TGTGCCAGCAGTGGAGGGGGCGGCTACACCTTC.

This clonotype was detected ten times or more. The chain carries TRBV29-1 and TRBJ2-1; D unclear. In germline, CDR1 is SQVTM, CDR2 ANQGSEA. The CDR3 contains 10 residues. V lost 4 bases, J lost 4 bases, and 2 bases lay in between. The CDR3 protein is CSVGYNEQFF. CDR3 nucleotides: TGCAGCGTTGGGTACAATGAGCAGTTCTTC.

In the case of this clonotype: One junction end does not reproduce the germline sequence, and a read error may be involved. This chain links TRBV11-2 with TRBJ2-5; D is uncertain. The CDR3 runs 17 residues. Germline V CDR1 and CDR2: SGHAT, FQNNGV. The CDR3 protein is CASSFRIVPTRQETQYF. Here the CDR3 DNA reads TGTGCCAGCAGCTTTCGTATAGTCCCCACACGGCAAGAGACCCAATACTTC.

The gene calls are TRBV13 and TRBJ2-3; a possible D gene is TRBD2 (6 bases). The CDR3 has 18 amino acids. Germline V gene data show CDR1 as PRHDT and CDR2 as FYEKMQ (reference sequence). V lost 1 base, J lost 0 bases, and 17 bases lay in between. The CDR3 DNA is TGTGCCAGCAGCTTAGTGGGTAGCGGACCCAATAGCACAGATACGCAGTATTTT. This codes for CASSLVGSGPNSTDTQYF.

This clonotype was seen more than once but under ten times. This may come from a read error, since a much larger clone is one base off. CDR3 in amino acids: CASNPDRGQSPLHF. CDR3 sequence (DNA): TGTGCCAGCAACCCGGACAGGGGGCAGTCACCCCTCCACTTT. The chain employs TRBV12-3 or TRBV12-4 and TRBJ1-6; 11 positions match TRBD1. V shed 7 bases, J shed 10 bases, and the junction held 6 bases outside the gene matches. The CDR3 is made up of 14 amino acids.

Here the CDR3 reads CASSTLAGGYNEQFF. In DNA, the CDR3 is TGTGCCAGCAGCACATTAGCGGGAGGTTACAATGAGCAGTTCTTC. The chain is built from TRBV4-2 and TRBJ2-1; TRBD2 matches 10 bases. J was trimmed by 4 bases and V by 5 bases; bases with no gene match: 5. This CDR3 comprises 15 residues. In germline, CDR1 is LGHNA, CDR2 YNFKEQ.

The chain employs TRBV7-9 and TRBJ2-1; D is uncertain. The CDR3 totals 11 residues. CDR1 and CDR2 (germline): SEHNR, FQNEAQ (reference sequence). V shed 5 bases and J shed 8 bases, with 7 bases lying between them. CDR3 loop: CASSLFYEQFF. CDR3 in DNA: TGTGCCAGCAGCCTATTCTATGAGCAGTTCTTC.

With respect to this clonotype: This could be a read error, since a much larger clone is one nucleotide away. The chain is built from TRBV12-3 or TRBV12-4 and TRBJ2-2; possibly TRBD2 for D (5 bases). The CDR3 runs to 16 residues. The V and J ends lost 8 bases and 7 bases respectively, with 23 bases between them. The CDR3 here is CASGYLGKDHDGELFF. CDR3 nucleotide sequence: TGTGCCAGCGGCTATCTCGGGAAGGATCACGACGGGGAGCTGTTTTTT.

Turning to this clonotype: The junction and the germline gene differ at one end; a read error may be behind it. The chain is built from TRBV13 and TRBJ2-1, with 7 bases lining up with TRBD1. The CDR3 spans 15 residues. Germline loops: CDR1 PRHDT, CDR2 FYEKMQ (reference sequence). The CDR3 reads CTSSLGTDLANEQFF. In DNA, the CDR3 is TGTACCAGCAGCCTGGGGACAGATCTGGCAAATGAGCAGTTCTTC. The full variable domain, its missing parts supplied by reference TRBV13 and TRBJ2-1, is AAGVIQSPRHLIKEKRETATLKCYPIPRHDTVYWYQQGPGQDPQFLISFYEKMQSDKGSIPDRFSAQQFSDYHSELNMSSLELGDSALYFCTSSLGTDLANEQFFGPGTRLTVL.

This clonotype was seen more than once but under ten times. J is TRBJ2-6 and V is TRBV30; the D is unclear. The germline gives CDR1 GTSNPN, CDR2 SVGIG (reference sequence). The CDR3 spans 18 residues. Trimming took off 2 bases at V and 0 bases at J, with 17 bases between the two ends. CDR3 DNA: TGTGCCTGGAGTAGGGCCCTCCTGACGAACTCTGGGGCCAACGTCCTGACTTTC. Protein product: CAWSRALLTNSGANVLTF.

The genes are TRBV28 and TRBJ2-5, with a possible D match to TRBD2 (6 bases). The germline CDR1 and CDR2 sequences are MDHEN and SYDVKM. The CDR3 extends over 15 amino acids. V lost 4 bases, J lost 2 bases, and 14 bases lay in between. The CDR3, as DNA: TGTGCCAGCAGTTCCCCCGGGAGCGGTCAAGAGACCCAGTACTTC. Translation gives CASSSPGSGQETQYF.

The chain combines TRBV5-6 with TRBJ2-1, with 9 bases aligning to TRBD1. There are 15 residues in the CDR3. CDR1 is SGHDT, CDR2 YYEEEE, per germline. The V segment lost 2 bases and the J segment 2 bases; nucleotides outside the gene matches: 2. CDR3 sequence reads: CASSFRQGAYNEQFF. The DNA of the CDR3 is TGTGCCAGCAGCTTCCGACAGGGGGCCTACAATGAGCAGTTCTTC.

The chain uses TRBV11-2 and TRBJ2-5; 8 nucleotides line up with TRBD2. V dropped 3 bases and J dropped 4; count of bases not matched to a gene: 4. The CDR3 spans 14 residues. Germline assignment: CDR1 SGHAT and CDR2 FQNNGV. The CDR3 sequence: CASSFSGGRETQYF. The CDR3 coding sequence is TGTGCCAGCAGCTTCAGCGGGGGACGAGAGACCCAGTACTTC.

With respect to this clonotype: It is likely a read error, because the conserved phenylalanine at the end of the CDR3 is missing. This chain links TRBV11-2 with TRBJ2-5, with D uncertain. CDR3 length equals 14 residues. Germline CDR1 and CDR2: SGHAT and FQNNGV. Trimming removed 5 bases from V and 2 bases from J, with 12 bases in between. CDR3 sequence: CASSAPLGQETQYY. The CDR3 nucleotides read TGTGCCAGCAGCGCTCCACTGGGGCAAGAGACCCAGTACTAT.

The sample holds a few counts of this clonotype. The J gene is TRBJ2-2, the V gene TRBV6-5; D ambiguous. The germline gives CDR1 MNHEY, CDR2 SVGAGI. This CDR3 contains 15 residues. V dropped 1 base and J dropped 1 base, with 7 bases sitting between them. In DNA, the CDR3 is TGTGCCAGCAGTTACTACCCCCAGAACACCGGGGAGCTGTTTTTT. Its translation is CASSYYPQNTGELFF.

A remark on this clonotype: A much larger clone lies a single base off, so this may be a read error. The chain couples TRBV4-2 to TRBJ2-1; possible D gene TRBD2, 5 bases. The ends were cut back, 1 base at V and 5 bases at J, with 15 bases in the middle. The CDR3 is made up of 16 amino acids. CDR1 and CDR2 (germline): LGHNA, YNFKEQ. The CDR3 DNA reads TGTGCCAGCAGCCAAGTTCGACCAGCGGCTGACAATGAGCAGTTCTTC. Its protein product is CASSQVRPAADNEQFF.

About this clonotype itself: The junction and the germline gene differ at one end; a read error may be behind it. In DNA, the CDR3 is TGCGCCAGCTGCCAAGACGGGACCCGCTCGGACGAGCAGTACTTC. This encodes CASCQDGTRSDEQYF. J is TRBJ2-7 and V is TRBV4-1, with D possibly called TRBD1 or TRBD2 (5 bases each). The CDR3 runs 15 residues. Germline lookup yields CDR1 MGHRA and CDR2 YSYEKL.

Of note for this clonotype: This may arise from a read error, as a much more abundant clone is one base away. The V and J genes are TRBV12-3 or TRBV12-4 and TRBJ2-7; perhaps TRBD1 as D (5 bases). V lost 1 base and J 8 bases, leaving 15 bases between the germline ends. The CDR3 sequence is 14 residues long. CDR3 nucleotides: TGTGCCAGCAGTTTAGAGGGGCCGATAGGGAAGCAGTACTTC. This encodes CASSLEGPIGKQYF.

This clonotype was picked up many times. J is TRBJ1-1 and V is TRBV12-3 or TRBV12-4; no clear D gene. CDR3 length: 12 residues. Trimming cost V 6 bases and J 1 base, with 6 bases left between them. The CDR3 sequence is CASSQRNTEAFF. In DNA, the CDR3 is TGTGCCAGCAGCCAACGGAACACTGAAGCTTTCTTT.

About this clonotype: Since a much larger clone is just one base distant, this may be a read error. V gene TRBV12-3 or TRBV12-4 combines with J gene TRBJ2-7; 8 positions match TRBD1. The CDR3 is 13 amino acids. As DNA, the CDR3 is TGTGCCAGCAGTCGGGGACAGGCCTACGAGCGGTACTTC. Amino acids: CASSRGQAYERYF.

This clonotype was recorded once. V and J are TRBV4-1 and TRBJ2-3; possible D gene TRBD1, 5 bases. V was cut by 0 bases and J by 2 bases, with 9 bases left in between. This CDR3 spans 15 amino acids. The germline V gene has CDR1 MGHRA and CDR2 YSYEKL. DNA of the CDR3: TGCGCCAGCAGCCAAGAGGGGCGGAACACAGATACGCAGTATTTT. Its protein is CASSQEGRNTDTQYF.

The sample holds a few counts of this clonotype. The gene calls are TRBV7-8 and TRBJ2-5; TRBD2 is a possible D gene (5 bases). CDR3 length equals 16 residues. The germline CDR1 and CDR2 sequences are SGHVS and FQNEAQ. Trimming took 0 bases from V and 2 from J, leaving 13 bases between them. The chain's CDR3 is CASSLAETGGQETQYF. The CDR3 nucleotides are TGTGCCAGCAGCTTAGCCGAGACTGGAGGTCAAGAGACCCAGTACTTC.

Notes on this clonotype: The junction differs from germline at one of its ends, possibly a read error. The rearrangement links TRBV5-1 to TRBJ2-1, with 9 nucleotides matching TRBD2. Germline V gene sequence: CDR1 SGHRS, CDR2 YFSETQ. The CDR3 is made up of 23 amino acids. CDR3 loop: CASSLSLGAAGTSRPSSYNEQLF. As DNA, the CDR3 is TGCGCCAGCAGCTTGAGTCTTGGAGCGGCCGGGACTAGCCGACCAAGCTCCTACAATGAGCAGCTCTTC.

This clonotype was counted at least ten times. The chain combines TRBV11-2 with TRBJ2-2; the match to TRBD1 covers 7 bases. CDR1 is SGHAT, CDR2 FQNNGV, per germline. With 5 bases clipped from V and 7 bases from J, the junction kept 10 bases outside the gene matches. This CDR3 has 15 amino acids. The CDR3, as DNA: TGTGCCAGCAGCCTCGGGACAGAATCCGGCGGGGAGCTGTTTTTT. This gives the protein CASSLGTESGGELFF. Full variable domain (rest looked up from reference TRBV11-2 and TRBJ2-2): EAGVAQSPRYKIIEKRQSVAFWCNPISGHATLYWYQQILGQGPKLLIQFQNNGVVDDSQLPKDRFSAERLKGVDSTLKIQPAKLEDSAVYLCASSLGTESGGELFFGEGSRLTVL.

The gene calls are TRBV10-2 and TRBJ2-7; 7 bases align to TRBD1. The trim removed 6 bases at V and 8 bases at J, leaving 10 bases unmatched. Germline values: CDR1 WSHSY, CDR2 SAAADI. This CDR3 is 13 amino acids long. The CDR3 sequence: CASRTGEGDKQYF. The CDR3 DNA sequence: TGCGCCAGCAGAACAGGGGAAGGGGACAAGCAGTACTTC.